The 30 T cell receptor beta chains below were found in one sample sequenced in a study of T cells in Graves' hyperthyroidism and ophthalmopathy (dated by TCRdb to the late 2010s). Library method: multiplex PCR. This sample was sequenced with an Illumina HiSeq 2000. The TCR beta CDR3 regions were amplified from RNA transcripts. A first-round RT-PCR of the TCR CDR3 used the HTBI primer set with the Qiagen OneStep RT-PCR kit. The public reads were reprocessed in TCRdb via fastp at Q25 and MiXCR, keeping in-frame beta chains. One record per CDR3 amino acid sequence lists the most common genes and DNA. The sample table lists 550,000 to 800,000 distinct CDR3 sequences, roughly 17% of them with a count of one. The ten biggest clones cover roughly 15% of the sample. Material for sequencing was blood. The receptors stem from a man over 45 with Graves' hyperthyroidism.

This clonotype was detected a few times. The V and J genes are TRBV5-4 and TRBJ1-3, with D possibly being TRBD1 (6 bases). The CDR3 loop spans 15 amino acids. The germline CDR1 and CDR2 sequences are SGHNT and YYREEE (reference sequence). Trimming stripped 2 bases from V and 1 base from J, with 10 bases between. CDR3 coding DNA: TGTGCCAGCAGCTTAGGGGGACAATCTGGAAACACCATATATTTT. Amino acids: CASSLGGQSGNTIYF.

CDR3 loop: CAWSATSVFRDEQFF. CDR3 bases: TGTGCCTGGAGTGCGACTAGCGTATTTAGGGATGAGCAGTTCTTC. The J gene is TRBJ2-1, the V gene TRBV30; TRBD2 matches at 8 bases. This CDR3 region has 15 residues. Germline CDR1 and CDR2: GTSNPN and SVGIG (reference sequence). V shed 1 base, J shed 8 bases, and the junction held 10 bases outside the gene matches.

In its sample, this clonotype was seen many times. V and J are TRBV20-1 and TRBJ2-2; D gene ambiguous. Germline-derived CDR1 and CDR2 are DFQATT and SNEGSKA (reference sequence). The CDR3 contains 12 residues. V lost 0 bases and J lost 5, with 4 bases in between. The CDR3 spells CSARDRTGELFF. The CDR3 DNA sequence: TGCAGTGCTAGAGATAGGACCGGGGAGCTGTTTTTT.

The genes are TRBV12-3 or TRBV12-4 and TRBJ2-3, with D perhaps matching TRBD1 (7 bases). Trimming pared 5 bases from V and 4 bases from J, leaving 16 bases between. This CDR3 has 15 amino acids. This chain's CDR3 is CASSDPRGVPDTQYF. CDR3 coding DNA: TGTGCCAGCAGTGACCCCAGGGGGGTCCCAGATACGCAGTATTTT.

This clonotype was recorded at least ten times. The gene calls are TRBV18 and TRBJ2-2; D is uncertain. This CDR3 spans 15 amino acids. Trimming removed 2 bases at V and 13 bases at J, with 20 bases between. The germline CDR1 and CDR2 sequences are KGHSH and LQKENI. The CDR3 protein is CASSPSHRTLEPLFF. DNA for the CDR3: TGTGCCAGCTCACCAAGTCACCGCACCCTTGAACCGCTGTTTTTT.

This clonotype appeared many times. The chain employs TRBV2 and TRBJ1-4; D might be TRBD1 (6 bases). CDR1 and CDR2 (germline): SNHLY, FYNNEI. V was clipped by 6 bases and J by 4 bases, with 15 bases between them. The CDR3 consists of 15 residues. The CDR3: CASREQGYHNEKLFF. CDR3 coding DNA: TGTGCCAGCAGGGAACAGGGATATCATAATGAAAAACTGTTTTTT.

This clonotype was recorded many times. This chain uses TRBV10-2 with TRBJ2-2; D remains unclear. This CDR3 spans 13 amino acids. CDR1 is WSHSY, CDR2 SAAADI, per germline. Trimming shortened V by 10 bases and J by 3 bases, and 12 bases separated the two germline ends. For the CDR3, the DNA is TGCGCCACTCTGAGACCCGACACCGGGGAGCTGTTTTTT. Translation: CATLRPDTGELFF.

This clonotype was seen a few times. V and J are TRBV10-3 and TRBJ2-3, with D possibly matching TRBD1 (6 bases). The V end was cut by 10 bases, the J end by 2 bases, with 10 bases between. The CDR3 covers 12 residues. CDR1 ENHRY and CDR2 SYGVKD come from the germline V gene. Here the CDR3 reads CATRGDTDTQYF. DNA for the CDR3: TGTGCCACCAGGGGAGACACAGATACGCAGTATTTT.

The sample holds many counts of this clonotype. The chain uses TRBV30 and TRBJ2-1; D is perhaps TRBD1 (6 bases). Per the germline V gene, CDR1 is GTSNPN and CDR2 is SVGIG (reference sequence). The CDR3 covers 15 residues. With 0 bases removed from V and 7 bases from J, the gap between germline ends came to 16 bases. The CDR3 region is CAWSVVGQRMNEQFF. In DNA form, the CDR3 reads TGTGCCTGGAGTGTAGTTGGACAGCGTATGAATGAGCAGTTCTTC.

Turning to this clonotype: Given the absence of the conserved phenylalanine or tryptophan at the CDR3 end, a read error is likely. The chain links TRBV7-2 to TRBJ2-3; D call uncertain. Looked up from germline, CDR1 is SGHTA and CDR2 is FQGNSA. The germline V and J ends were trimmed by 2 bases and 6 bases, with 12 bases remaining between them. The CDR3 sequence is 14 residues long. The CDR3 spells CASSLTGPTDTQYL. CDR3 nucleotide sequence: TGTGCCAGCAGCTTAACGGGCCCCACCGATACGCAGTATTTA.

This sequence joins TRBV15 and TRBJ1-4; weak D call: TRBD1 (6 bases). The V gene lost 0 bases and the J gene lost 10 bases, with 15 bases spanning the gap. The CDR3 spans 15 residues. The germline gives CDR1 LNHNV, CDR2 YYDKDF (reference sequence). CDR3 amino acids: CATSRDSPGAGKLFF. In DNA form, the CDR3 reads TGTGCCACCAGCAGAGATAGCCCGGGGGCTGGAAAACTGTTTTTT.

In its sample, this clonotype was seen many times. This chain connects TRBV24-1 to TRBJ2-2; D is unresolved. The germline V gene has CDR1 KGHDR and CDR2 SFDVKD. The CDR3 totals 17 residues. The germline V and J ends were trimmed by 4 bases and 2 bases, with 16 bases remaining between them. CDR3 coding DNA: TGTGCCACCAGTGACACTACCGTAACGCACAACACCGGGGAGCTGTTTTTT. It yields the protein CATSDTTVTHNTGELFF.

This clonotype was detected many times. The CDR3 DNA reads as TGTGCCAGCAGCTTTGTTTCTGGACGAGGCACTGAAGCTTTCTTT. Its translation: CASSFVSGRGTEAFF. J is TRBJ1-1 and V is TRBV11-2; the D is unclear. Trimming removed 3 bases from V and 4 bases from J, with 15 bases in between. Germline V CDR1 and CDR2: SGHAT, FQNNGV. This CDR3 is built from 15 residues. Variable domain in full (rest from reference TRBV11-2 and TRBJ1-1): EAGVAQSPRYKIIEKRQSVAFWCNPISGHATLYWYQQILGQGPKLLIQFQNNGVVDDSQLPKDRFSAERLKGVDSTLKIQPAKLEDSAVYLCASSFVSGRGTEAFFGQGTRLTVV.

Only a few counts were recorded for this clonotype. This chain connects TRBV7-2 to TRBJ1-2; D is unresolved. This CDR3 region has 14 residues. Germline CDR1 is SGHTA and CDR2 is FQGNSA. Trimming removed 5 bases from V and 1 base from J, with 11 bases in between. The CDR3 coding sequence is TGTGCCAGCAGCCTGGAAGTGGATAACTATGGCTACACCTTC. Translation gives CASSLEVDNYGYTF.

This clonotype was seen many times. This rearrangement joins TRBV18 to TRBJ2-7; D is undetermined. CDR1 KGHSH and CDR2 LQKENI come from the germline V gene. V dropped 2 bases and J dropped 3 bases, with 8 bases sitting between them. CDR3 length: 13 amino acids. The CDR3 DNA sequence: TGTGCCAGCTCACCATCGTACAGCTACGAGCAGTACTTC. Protein sequence: CASSPSYSYEQYF. Together with reference TRBV18 and TRBJ2-7, the CDR3 gives the full variable domain: NAGVMQNPRHLVRRRGQEARLRCSPMKGHSHVYWYRQLPEEGLKFMVYLQKENIIDESGMPKERFSAEFPKEGPSILRIQQVVRGDSAAYFCASSPSYSYEQYFGPGTRLTVT.

This clonotype was recorded many times. V gene TRBV10-1 combines with J gene TRBJ1-1; TRBD1 is a possible D gene (6 bases). Germline V gene lookup returns CDR1 WNHNN and CDR2 SYGVQD (reference sequence). There are 15 residues in the CDR3. The V end was cut by 3 bases, the J end by 5 bases, with 16 bases between. The CDR3 nucleotides are TGCGCCAGCAGTGACGGGGGCGCCTGGGCGACTGAAGCTTTCTTT. Translating gives CASSDGGAWATEAFF.

The chain is built from TRBV6-5 and TRBJ2-1; D unclear. The CDR3 has 15 amino acids. The V gene's germline CDR1 is MNHEY and CDR2 SVGAGI. Between the trimmed V and J ends, which lost 4 bases and 5 bases, there was a span of 15 bases. CDR3: CASSFGPRINNEQFF. The CDR3 nucleotides read TGTGCCAGCAGTTTCGGGCCTAGGATCAACAATGAGCAGTTCTTC.

The V gene is TRBV30, the J gene TRBJ2-2, with a possible D match to TRBD2 (5 bases). V was clipped by 0 bases and J by 5 bases, with 10 bases between them. The CDR3 is 14 amino acids. Germline V gene sequence: CDR1 GTSNPN, CDR2 SVGIG (reference sequence). For the CDR3, the DNA is TGTGCCTGGAGTGTGGGAGTAGGAACCGGGGAGCTGTTTTTT. This encodes CAWSVGVGTGELFF.

This clonotype was detected a few times. The V call is TRBV6-2 or TRBV6-3, the J call TRBJ2-7; the match to TRBD2 covers 7 bases. Germline V gives CDR1 MNHEY, CDR2 SVGEGT. The CDR3 has 14 amino acids. Unmatched junction bases numbered 10, after V lost 9 bases and J lost 2 bases. This chain's CDR3 is CASEMAGVTYEQYF. The CDR3 DNA sequence: TGTGCCAGTGAGATGGCGGGAGTTACCTACGAGCAGTACTTC.

This chain links TRBV25-1 with TRBJ2-1; TRBD1 matches at 9 bases. CDR3 length equals 17 residues. Germline V gives CDR1 MGHDK, CDR2 SYGVNS. V trimming: 6 bases; J trimming: 5 bases; junction bases outside the gene matches: 14. The CDR3, as DNA: TGTGCCAGCAGCAAAAAAAAACCGGGACAGGGCGACAATGAGCAGTTCTTC. Amino acid sequence: CASSKKKPGQGDNEQFF.

This clonotype was counted many times. The genes are TRBV29-1 and TRBJ2-5; the match to TRBD1 covers 10 bases. The trim removed 7 bases at V and 4 bases at J, leaving 6 bases unmatched. The CDR3 extends over 13 amino acids. Per the germline V gene, CDR1 is SQVTM and CDR2 is ANQGSEA. The CDR3 here is CSGTGGLVETQYF. DNA for the CDR3: TGCAGCGGGACAGGGGGACTAGTAGAGACCCAGTACTTC.

V gene TRBV12-3 or TRBV12-4 combines with J gene TRBJ2-7; 9 nucleotides agree with TRBD2. CDR3 length: 15 residues. Trimming at V came to 2 bases and at J to 3 bases, leaving 5 bases not matched to a gene. The CDR3 spells CASSLRPSGNYEQYF. The CDR3 coding sequence is TGTGCCAGCAGTTTAAGGCCTAGCGGGAACTACGAGCAGTACTTC.

The sample holds many counts of this clonotype. The genes are TRBV28 and TRBJ2-1; 8 bases are shared with TRBD2. V gave up 4 bases and J gave up 8 bases; unmatched junction bases: 7. The V gene's germline CDR1 is MDHEN and CDR2 SYDVKM. This CDR3 region has 14 residues. The chain's CDR3 is CASSSPREGDEQFF. CDR3 coding DNA: TGTGCCAGCAGTTCCCCTCGGGAGGGCGATGAGCAGTTCTTC.

This chain joins TRBV18 and TRBJ2-1, with 9 bases fitting TRBD1. There are 16 residues in the CDR3. With 3 bases clipped from V and 6 bases from J, the junction kept 9 bases outside the gene matches. The germline V gene has CDR1 KGHSH and CDR2 LQKENI. CDR3 in DNA: TGTGCCAGCTCACCCGTTCAACAGGGGGCGGTCAATGAGCAGTTCTTC. Amino acids: CASSPVQQGAVNEQFF.

Only a few counts were recorded for this clonotype. J is TRBJ2-2 and V is TRBV6-1; 11 bases line up with TRBD2. Germline-derived CDR1 and CDR2 are MNHNS and SASEGT. V shed 9 bases and J 3 bases; nucleotides not matched to a gene: 9. The CDR3 totals 16 residues. As DNA, the CDR3 is TGTGCCAGTATGGCTCCGGGACTAGCGGACACCGGGGAGCTGTTTTTT. Its translation is CASMAPGLADTGELFF.

This clonotype was found a few times. The chain couples TRBV28 to TRBJ1-2, with a tentative D call TRBD1 (5 bases). V gave up 5 bases and J gave up 4 bases, with 14 bases separating them. CDR1 is MDHEN and CDR2 is SYDVKM in the germline V gene. The CDR3 spans 14 residues. As DNA, the CDR3 is TGTGCCAGCAGTCCGGACGGGACGGTCTATGGCTACACCTTC. Amino acid sequence: CASSPDGTVYGYTF.

This clonotype was counted ten times or more. The gene calls are TRBV19 and TRBJ2-7, with 13 bases lining up with TRBD2. The CDR3 length is 15 residues. V trimming: 9 bases; J trimming: 0 bases; junction bases outside the gene matches: 5. Per the germline V gene, CDR1 is LNHDA and CDR2 is SQIVND (reference sequence). The CDR3 nucleotides read TGTGCCAGCAGTCGGACTAGCGGGAGCTCCTACGAGCAGTACTTC. As protein: CASSRTSGSSYEQYF.

In its sample, this clonotype was seen many times. The chain carries TRBV28 and TRBJ2-7; D unresolved. The CDR3 covers 14 residues. Trimming took 2 bases from V and 2 from J, leaving 10 bases between them. Germline loops: CDR1 MDHEN, CDR2 SYDVKM. The CDR3 DNA follows: TGTGCCAGCAGTTTAGAACGGTCCCCCTACGAGCAGTACTTC. This codes for CASSLERSPYEQYF.

The sample holds many counts of this clonotype. The chain is built from TRBV24-1 and TRBJ2-1; 13 positions agree with TRBD2. Germline values: CDR1 KGHDR, CDR2 SFDVKD. V trimming: 1 base; J trimming: 8 bases; junction bases outside the gene matches: 4. CDR3 length: 16 residues. CDR3 sequence: CATSDFRTSGSDEQFF. CDR3 DNA sequence: TGTGCCACCAGTGATTTTCGGACTAGCGGGAGCGATGAGCAGTTCTTC.

This clonotype was counted at least ten times. This rearrangement joins TRBV28 to TRBJ2-3, with a weak D call TRBD1 (6 bases). The CDR3 has 15 residues. V lost 11 bases to trimming and J lost 0 bases, with 18 bases between them. The V gene's germline CDR1 is MDHEN and CDR2 SYDVKM. The CDR3 spells CASNSGTSSTDTQYF. In DNA, the CDR3 is TGTGCCTCTAACTCCGGGACATCTAGCACAGATACGCAGTATTTT. Variable domain in full (rest from reference TRBV28 and TRBJ2-3): DVKVTQSSRYLVKRTGEKVFLECVQDMDHENMFWYRQDPGLGLRLIYFSYDVKMKEKGDIPEGYSVSREKKERFSLILESASTNQTSMYLCASNSGTSSTDTQYFGPGTRLTVL.